This T cell receptor beta chain appears in the sequencing data of a study of metastatic and nonmetastatic thyroid tumors. Study summary: Comparison of repertoires was carried out across blood and tumor or nodule tissue from malignant and benign thyroid patients.

Via MiXCR, TCRdb re-called the PCR reads. The top ten hold around 9.9% of the sample, which has 30,000 to 45,000 clones, 25% to 30% seen once. Each patient went into thyroid surgery without having received any treatment. This clone has only one observation. V was clipped by 5 bases and J by 0 bases, with 11 bases between them. The CDR3 covers 14 residues. Looked up from germline, CDR1 is SGHTA and CDR2 is FQGTGA. This TCR derives from a male donor with papillary thyroid cancer or a benign thyroid nodule (not recorded which). Some clones in this sample may be carry-over from other donors' samples. Sequencing was done on a sample of blood. The V gene is TRBV7-3, the J gene TRBJ2-7, with D perhaps TRBD1 or TRBD2 (6 bases each). CDR3 nucleotides: TGTGCCAGCAGCCAAGGGGGGAGCTCCTACGAGCAGTACTTC. It encodes CASSQGGSSYEQYF. The whole variable domain, filled in from reference TRBV7-3 and TRBJ2-7, reads GAGVSQTPSNKVTEKGKYVELRCDPISGHTALYWYRQSLGQGPEFLIYFQGTGAADDSGLPNDRFFAVRPEGSVSTLKIQRTERGDSAVYLCASSQGGSSYEQYFGPGTRLTVT.